The 24 T cell receptor beta chains presented below share a single source sample, sequenced in a study of OX40 agonist ivuxolimab in advanced cancers. Assay: immunoSEQ multiplex PCR; the TCRdb copy retains only in-frame clones and omits some. This sample has 70,000 to 100,000 clones, with 85% to 90% found just once. Sequenced here: CD4+ or CD8+ T cells sorted from blood, sampled in a trial of the OX40 agonist ivuxolimab. These receptors came from an adult with an advanced solid tumor such as melanoma, head and neck, liver or kidney cancer.

The V and J genes are TRBV7-8 and TRBJ2-3; the match to TRBD2 covers 10 bases. Trimming removed 1 base from V and 3 bases from J; junction bases left unmatched: 4. This CDR3 is built from 16 residues. The germline gives CDR1 SGHVS, CDR2 FQNEAQ. The CDR3 is CASSLGAGGGTDTQYF. As DNA, the CDR3 is TGTGCCAGCAGCTTAGGAGCGGGAGGGGGTACAGATACGCAGTATTTT.

The V gene is TRBV29-1, the J gene TRBJ2-7; the D is unclear. Germline V gene lookup returns CDR1 SQVTM and CDR2 ANQGSEA. The CDR3 runs to 12 residues. The germline V and J ends were trimmed by 0 bases and 2 bases, with 5 bases remaining between them. DNA of the CDR3: TGCAGCGTTGAAGATACGCCCTACGAGCAGTACTTC. Translated, it gives CSVEDTPYEQYF.

The rearrangement uses TRBV7-8 and TRBJ2-3, with 7 bases aligning to TRBD2. Trimming removed 5 bases from V and 2 bases from J; junction bases left unmatched: 10. Germline CDR1 and CDR2: SGHVS and FQNEAQ. This CDR3 comprises 16 residues. Here the CDR3 DNA reads TGTGCCAGCAGCCTTTATCTAGCGGCCCCCACAGATACGCAGTATTTT. This encodes CASSLYLAAPTDTQYF.

The CDR3 coding sequence is TGTGCCAGCAGCCCGACCGGGGAGCTGTTTTTT. Residues: CASSPTGELFF. This chain links TRBV7-9 with TRBJ2-2; D gene unclear. V shed 5 bases and J shed 5 bases, with 3 bases lying between them. The CDR3 runs 11 residues. Germline CDR1 SEHNR, CDR2 FQNEAQ (reference sequence).

This rearrangement joins TRBV15 to TRBJ1-2, with D possibly matching TRBD1 (5 bases). The CDR3 has 15 amino acids. V lost 3 bases, J lost 6 bases, and 17 bases lay in between. Germline loops: CDR1 LNHNV, CDR2 YYDKDF (reference sequence). The CDR3 DNA follows: TGTGCCACCAGCAGGGACGGACGGGGCGACGATGGCTACACCTTC. Translating gives CATSRDGRGDDGYTF.

This chain connects TRBV4-1 to TRBJ1-4; D gene unclear. CDR3 length: 13 amino acids. CDR1 and CDR2 (germline): MGHRA, YSYEKL. Between the trimmed V and J ends, which lost 2 bases and 9 bases, there was a span of 10 bases. CDR3 amino acids: CASSQSLFQKLFF. The CDR3 DNA is TGCGCCAGCAGCCAAAGCCTATTCCAAAAACTGTTTTTT.

The chain uses TRBV2 and TRBJ2-7; the D gene could be TRBD1 or TRBD2 (5 bases each). The V gene lost 1 base and the J gene lost 4 bases, with 14 bases spanning the gap. The CDR3 length is 15 residues. CDR1 and CDR2 (germline): SNHLY, FYNNEI. The CDR3 DNA reads as TGTGCCAGCAGTGAAGTCGTTTATGGGGGTTACGAGCAGTACTTC. This codes for CASSEVVYGGYEQYF.

CDR3 coding DNA: TGTGCCAGCAGCTCTAGACAGGGTGCTAATGAAAAACTGTTTTTT. Translation: CASSSRQGANEKLFF. This chain links TRBV11-2 with TRBJ1-4, with 7 bases fitting TRBD1. The germline CDR1 and CDR2 sequences are SGHAT and FQNNGV. This CDR3 is 15 amino acids long. The ends lost 4 bases at V and 3 bases at J; junction bases unmatched: 5.

The rearrangement uses TRBV2 and TRBJ2-7, with 8 positions matching TRBD1. The germline V gene encodes CDR1 SNHLY and CDR2 FYNNEI. The J segment lost 1 base and the V segment lost 8 bases, leaving 7 bases of the junction unmatched. The CDR3 loop spans 14 amino acids. The DNA of the CDR3 is TGTGCCAGCCAACCTCAGGGGGCTTCCTACGAGCAGTACTTC. The encoded protein is CASQPQGASYEQYF.

This chain joins TRBV5-1 and TRBJ2-2; possible D gene TRBD1, 5 bases. V lost 4 bases and J lost 0, with 22 bases in between. CDR3 size: 19 residues. Germline loops: CDR1 SGHRS, CDR2 YFSETQ. CDR3 loop: CASSHGQEILYANTGELFF. The CDR3 bases are TGCGCCAGCAGCCACGGACAAGAAATACTTTACGCGAACACCGGGGAGCTGTTTTTT.

V and J are TRBV11-3 and TRBJ2-7, with TRBD1 identical over 8 bases. Trimming removed 1 base from V and 2 bases from J; junction bases left unmatched: 4. Germline V gene sequence: CDR1 SGHNT, CDR2 YENEEA. This CDR3 contains 15 residues. Here the CDR3 reads CASSLAGTGTYEQYF. CDR3 bases: TGTGCCAGCAGCTTAGCCGGGACAGGTACCTACGAGCAGTACTTC.

The chain combines TRBV5-4 with TRBJ1-1; D uncertain. Trimming took 2 bases from V and 2 from J, leaving 7 bases between them. The CDR3 spans 13 residues. CDR1 and CDR2 (germline): SGHNT, YYREEE (reference sequence). This CDR3 reads CASSLRVNTEAFF. DNA for the CDR3: TGTGCCAGCAGCTTAAGGGTCAACACTGAAGCTTTCTTT.

The J gene is TRBJ1-1, the V gene TRBV7-9; D is undetermined. Between the trimmed V and J ends, which lost 7 bases and 1 base, there was a span of 10 bases. In germline, CDR1 is SEHNR, CDR2 FQNEAQ (reference sequence). The CDR3 runs to 13 residues. CDR3 region: CASTKAGNTEAFF. The CDR3 nucleotides read TGTGCCAGCACTAAGGCAGGGAACACTGAAGCTTTCTTT.

The chain uses TRBV5-1 and TRBJ2-5, with D possibly TRBD1 on 7 matching bases. The V gene lost 4 bases and the J gene lost 2 bases, with 12 bases spanning the gap. This CDR3 has 14 amino acids. CDR1 is SGHRS, CDR2 YFSETQ, per germline. CDR3 region: CASSGQGGQETQYF. CDR3 nucleotides: TGCGCCAGCAGCGGGCAGGGGGGACAAGAGACCCAGTACTTC.

This chain connects TRBV5-1 to TRBJ2-3, with D possibly TRBD2 on 6 matching bases. V was clipped by 2 bases and J by 6 bases, with 16 bases between them. The CDR3 consists of 15 residues. From germline, CDR1 is SGHRS and CDR2 YFSETQ. The CDR3 loop is CASSLGGAEGDTQYF. The CDR3 coding sequence is TGCGCCAGCAGCTTAGGAGGGGCGGAAGGGGATACGCAGTATTTT.

The rearrangement links TRBV4-1 to TRBJ2-7; perhaps TRBD2 as D (5 bases). CDR1 and CDR2 from the germline V gene are MGHRA and YSYEKL. This CDR3 comprises 19 residues. Trimming removed 3 bases at V and 5 bases at J, with 29 bases between. CDR3 bases: TGCGCCAGCAGCCAGGAAGGCAAGAAGGGTACGTCCGGGGTCCACGAGCAGTACTTC. The encoded protein is CASSQEGKKGTSGVHEQYF.

This chain connects TRBV6-6 to TRBJ1-5; D may be TRBD1 (5 bases). Trimming took off 2 bases at V and 2 bases at J, with 13 bases between the two ends. The CDR3 loop spans 16 amino acids. Germline V gives CDR1 MNHNY, CDR2 SVGAGI (reference sequence). CDR3 sequence reads: CASSYLARGGNQPQHF. In nucleotides, the CDR3 is TGTGCCAGCAGTTACCTGGCCCGGGGGGGCAATCAGCCCCAGCATTTT.

V is TRBV4-1 and J is TRBJ2-1; D remains unclear. Between the trimmed V and J ends, which lost 1 base and 8 bases, there was a span of 12 bases. Germline assignment: CDR1 MGHRA and CDR2 YSYEKL. This CDR3 spans 14 amino acids. The CDR3 loop reads CASSQVLGVDEQFF. The DNA of the CDR3 is TGCGCCAGCAGCCAAGTCCTAGGCGTCGATGAGCAGTTCTTC.

The chain links TRBV21-1 to TRBJ2-5; whether TRBD1, the table's D call, matches the DNA was not checked. TRBV21-1 is flagged as a pseudogene. The CDR3 is 13 residues long. The CDR3 DNA follows: TGTGCCAGCGGGGGGACAGCTCAAGAGACCCAGTACTTC. Translation: CASGGTAQETQYF.

This chain joins TRBV30 and TRBJ2-3; tentative D call: TRBD2 (6 bases). V was shortened by 0 bases and J by 1 base, with 11 bases between the two germline ends. In germline, CDR1 is GTSNPN, CDR2 SVGIG (reference sequence). The CDR3 contains 15 residues. Here the CDR3 DNA reads TGTGCCTGGAGTGTACTCGGGGGAGGCACAGATACGCAGTATTTT. This codes for CAWSVLGGGTDTQYF.

The chain links TRBV6-6 to TRBJ1-5; a possible D gene is TRBD1 (6 bases). V lost 6 bases and J 6 bases, leaving 12 bases between the germline ends. From germline, CDR1 is MNHNY and CDR2 SVGAGI (reference sequence). This CDR3 spans 13 amino acids. The CDR3 DNA reads TGTGCCAGCAGCAGACGAGGGGGTCAGCCCCAGCATTTT. This translates into CASSRRGGQPQHF.

The chain is built from TRBV9 and TRBJ2-7; 9 positions match TRBD2. Germline CDR1 reads SGDLS; CDR2 reads YYNGEE. The ends lost 4 bases at V and 6 bases at J; junction bases unmatched: 2. The CDR3 consists of 12 residues. CDR3 loop: CASSWRGGEQYF. The CDR3 nucleotides are TGTGCCAGCAGCTGGCGGGGGGGCGAGCAGTACTTC.

This clone is medium-sized. CDR3 amino acids: CASSMTGDPAPYTF. CDR3 coding DNA: TGTGCCAGCAGCATGACAGGGGACCCAGCACCCTACACCTTC. This chain connects TRBV7-9 to TRBJ1-2, with 8 bases that match TRBD1. Germline assignment: CDR1 SEHNR and CDR2 FQNEAQ (reference sequence). CDR3 length: 14 residues. J lost 10 bases, V lost 5 bases, and 12 bases had no gene match.

The gene calls are TRBV7-2 and TRBJ2-5; weak D call: TRBD1 (6 bases). The CDR3 covers 13 residues. V lost 5 bases, J lost 4 bases, and 11 bases lay in between. Germline V gene sequence: CDR1 SGHTA, CDR2 FQGNSA. The DNA of the CDR3 is TGTGCCAGCAGCACGGGACATCGAGAGACCCAGTACTTC. It is translated as CASSTGHRETQYF. Using reference TRBV7-2 and TRBJ2-5 for the parts outside the CDR3, the full variable domain is GAGVSQSPSNKVTEKGKDVELRCDPISGHTALYWYRQSLGQGLEFLIYFQGNSAPDKSGLPSDRFSAERTGGSVSTLTIQRTQQEDSAVYLCASSTGHRETQYFGPGTRLLVL.